The 25 T cell receptor beta chains given below trace back to one sample, sequenced in a study of cytomegalovirus exposure and HLA in healthy donors. The PCR contained 60 Vbeta and 13 Jbeta primers. Sequencing used immunoSEQ multiplex PCR; TCRdb keeps in-frame clones, though not all of them. The repertoire holds more than 85,000 clones, with 78% as singletons. Sequences were obtained from PBMCs. All receptors come from a woman younger than 45 in good health and CMV-seronegative.

This chain connects TRBV9 to TRBJ2-7; 7 bases agree with TRBD1. The germline CDR1 and CDR2 sequences are SGDLS and YYNGEE. The CDR3 has 15 residues. With V trimmed by 3 bases and J by 2 bases, 8 bases remained unmatched. The CDR3 reads CASSAGSGTAYEQYF. In nucleotides, the CDR3 is TGTGCCAGCAGCGCGGGATCCGGGACAGCCTACGAGCAGTACTTC.

The rearrangement joins TRBV29-1 to TRBJ1-2; TRBD1 matches at 8 bases. Germline lookup yields CDR1 SQVTM and CDR2 ANQGSEA. The V and J ends lost 3 bases and 4 bases, in that order; junction bases with no gene match: 7. This CDR3 is built from 14 residues. The CDR3 sequence is CSVEGRGQGYGYTF. The CDR3 nucleotides read TGCAGCGTTGAGGGCAGGGGGCAGGGCTATGGCTACACCTTC.

This chain joins TRBV2 and TRBJ2-6, with TRBD1 matching 8 bases. The CDR3 is 18 residues long. Looked up from germline, CDR1 is SNHLY and CDR2 is FYNNEI. V trimming: 4 bases; J trimming: 2 bases; junction bases outside the gene matches: 10. CDR3 protein: CASSGAPRGPTGANVLTF. For the CDR3, the DNA is TGTGCCAGCAGTGGAGCTCCCAGGGGGCCCACTGGGGCCAACGTCCTGACTTTC.

This chain connects TRBV19 to TRBJ2-2; no definite D call. V was trimmed by 6 bases and J by 5 bases, leaving 13 bases between them. The germline V gene encodes CDR1 LNHDA and CDR2 SQIVND (reference sequence). The length of the CDR3 is 14 residues. The CDR3 here is CASRGGVLTGELFF. As DNA, the CDR3 is TGTGCCAGTAGAGGTGGAGTATTGACCGGGGAGCTGTTTTTT.

The chain joins TRBV19 to TRBJ1-4; 8 nucleotides agree with TRBD1. CDR1 and CDR2 from the germline V gene are LNHDA and SQIVND (reference sequence). Trimming cost V 8 bases and J 8 bases; bases outside gene matches: 7. The CDR3 extends over 13 amino acids. This CDR3 is CASAQGAREKLFF. Written as DNA, the CDR3 is TGTGCCAGTGCTCAGGGGGCACGGGAAAAACTGTTTTTT.

The J gene is TRBJ2-1, the V gene TRBV19; possibly TRBD1 for D (8 bases). Looked up from germline, CDR1 is LNHDA and CDR2 is SQIVND (reference sequence). Trimming removed 6 bases from V and 15 bases from J, with 18 bases in between. The CDR3 extends over 12 amino acids. The CDR3 coding sequence is TGTGCCAGTAGACAGGGGGGGCTAGCTCCGTTCTTC. This sequence encodes CASRQGGLAPFF. Complete variable domain (other parts from reference TRBV19 and TRBJ2-1): DGGITQSPKYLFRKEGQNVTLSCEQNLNHDAMYWYRQDPGQGLRLIYYSQIVNDFQKGDIAEGYSVSREKKESFPLTVTSAQKNPTAFYLCASRQGGLAPFFGPGTRLTVL.

V gene TRBV28 combines with J gene TRBJ2-7; a weak D match, TRBD1 (6 bases). CDR3 length equals 15 residues. Per germline, CDR1 MDHEN and CDR2 SYDVKM. The V gene lost 4 bases and the J gene lost 6 bases, with 19 bases spanning the gap. The CDR3 DNA reads as TGTGCCAGCAGTTCTACCGGGACACCTTTGGGCGAGCAGTACTTC. This translates into CASSSTGTPLGEQYF.

In this sample, this clone turned up a few times. J is TRBJ2-1 and V is TRBV14; the D gene is possibly TRBD2 (5 bases). Trimming took off 1 base at V and 6 bases at J, with 13 bases between the two ends. The germline V gene has CDR1 SGHDN and CDR2 FVKESK. The CDR3 runs 15 residues. The CDR3 reads CASSQGGSPVNEQFF. In DNA, the CDR3 is TGTGCCAGCAGCCAAGGAGGGTCTCCAGTCAATGAGCAGTTCTTC.

The V call is TRBV6-1, the J call TRBJ1-1; a possible D gene is TRBD1 (5 bases). V lost 4 bases and J 1 base, leaving 10 bases between the germline ends. The germline V gene has CDR1 MNHNS and CDR2 SASEGT. The CDR3 consists of 14 residues. CDR3 DNA sequence: TGTGCCAGCAGTGCAACGGGGGGGAACACTGAAGCTTTCTTT. This translates into CASSATGGNTEAFF.

This clone appeared a single time. This rearrangement joins TRBV18 to TRBJ1-5, with a weak D call TRBD1 (5 bases). Trimming left V 4 bases short and J 3 bases short, with 7 bases between. CDR3 size: 13 residues. Germline V gives CDR1 KGHSH, CDR2 LQKENI. CDR3 in DNA: TGTGCCAGCTCACAGGGGATCAATCAGCCCCAGCATTTT. This translates into CASSQGINQPQHF.

This clone was seen just once. This chain links TRBV6-6 with TRBJ1-4; D might be TRBD1 (5 bases). Germline V gives CDR1 MNHNY, CDR2 SVGAGI (reference sequence). Trimming shortened V by 10 bases and J by 7 bases, and 13 bases separated the two germline ends. The CDR3 loop spans 12 amino acids. The CDR3 DNA reads as TGTGCCATCTACGGGGGAGGTGAAAAACTGTTTTTT. It encodes CAIYGGGEKLFF.

The rearrangement uses TRBV2 and TRBJ1-5; D is uncertain. The CDR3 contains 12 residues. Germline CDR1 and CDR2: SNHLY and FYNNEI. V lost 5 bases to trimming and J lost 5 bases, with 7 bases between them. This CDR3 reads CASSNRDQPQHF. The CDR3 DNA reads as TGTGCCAGCAGTAACCGGGATCAGCCCCAGCATTTT. Using reference TRBV2 and TRBJ1-5 for the parts outside the CDR3, the full variable domain is EPEVTQTPSHQVTQMGQEVILRCVPISNHLYFYWYRQILGQKVEFLVSFYNNEISEKSEIFDDQFSVERPDGSNFTLKIRSTKLEDSAMYFCASSNRDQPQHFGDGTRLSIL.

This sequence joins TRBV5-1 and TRBJ1-4, with 11 bases identical to TRBD1. CDR3 size: 17 residues. With 3 bases clipped from V and 3 bases from J, the junction kept 7 bases outside the gene matches. Germline assignment: CDR1 SGHRS and CDR2 YFSETQ. In DNA form, the CDR3 reads TGCGCCAGCAGCTGGGGACAGGGGGTTTTAGCTAATGAAAAACTGTTTTTT. This sequence encodes CASSWGQGVLANEKLFF.

This chain links TRBV2 with TRBJ1-5; D is ambiguous. Trimming left V 2 bases short and J 4 bases short, with 9 bases between. The CDR3 contains 14 residues. The germline V gene has CDR1 SNHLY and CDR2 FYNNEI. The CDR3 is CASSEHRDNQPQHF. CDR3 DNA sequence: TGTGCCAGCAGTGAACACCGGGATAATCAGCCCCAGCATTTT.

The chain couples TRBV4-2 to TRBJ1-2; D is possibly TRBD1 (5 bases). The CDR3 extends over 16 amino acids. CDR1 is LGHNA, CDR2 YNFKEQ, per germline. Trimming cost V 0 bases and J 0 bases, with 11 bases left between them. The CDR3 is CASSQDMDTANYGYTF. In DNA form, the CDR3 reads TGTGCCAGCAGCCAAGATATGGACACAGCTAACTATGGCTACACCTTC.

The chain recombines TRBV30 with TRBJ2-7; the match to TRBD2 covers 7 bases. Germline V gene lookup returns CDR1 GTSNPN and CDR2 SVGIG (reference sequence). V was clipped by 0 bases and J by 0 bases; unmatched bases: 5. The CDR3 sequence is 15 residues long. CDR3 DNA sequence: TGTGCCTGGAGTGTTACGGTAGCGGGCTCCTACGAGCAGTACTTC. Translating it yields CAWSVTVAGSYEQYF.

This clone occurred a few times. This chain links TRBV15 with TRBJ2-7; TRBD1 might be the D (6 bases). The length of the CDR3 is 14 residues. Germline CDR1 reads LNHNV; CDR2 reads YYDKDF (reference sequence). The V end lost 6 bases, the J end lost 2 bases, and 14 bases lay between the germline ends. DNA for the CDR3: TGTGCCACCAGTTGGACACCAGGGGCCTACGAGCAGTACTTC. This translates into CATSWTPGAYEQYF. The full variable domain, its missing parts supplied by reference TRBV15 and TRBJ2-7, is DAMVIQNPRYQVTQFGKPVTLSCSQTLNHNVMYWYQQKSSQAPKLLFHYYDKDFNNEADTPDNFQSRRPNTSFCFLDIRSPGLGDTAMYLCATSWTPGAYEQYFGPGTRLTVT.

This chain connects TRBV6-5 to TRBJ2-5; 7 nucleotides match TRBD2. The CDR3 consists of 15 residues. CDR1 and CDR2 from the germline V gene are MNHEY and SVGAGI. After removal of 5 bases from V and 3 bases from J, the junction contained 9 bases not matched to a gene. The CDR3 DNA follows: TGTGCCAGCAGTGGGAGGGGCGGGGAGGAAGAGACCCAGTACTTC. Translating it yields CASSGRGGEEETQYF.

The V gene is TRBV7-9, the J gene TRBJ2-5; 7 bases line up with TRBD1. CDR1 is SEHNR and CDR2 is FQNEAQ in the germline V gene (reference sequence). The V and J ends lost 5 bases and 5 bases, in that order; junction bases with no gene match: 5. The CDR3 runs 13 residues. This chain's CDR3 is CASSTGVGETQYF. For the CDR3, the DNA is TGTGCCAGCAGCACAGGGGTGGGTGAGACCCAGTACTTC.

V gene TRBV15 combines with J gene TRBJ1-3, with TRBD1 as a possible D gene (6 bases). Germline V gene sequence: CDR1 LNHNV, CDR2 YYDKDF (reference sequence). V shed 2 bases and J shed 8 bases, with 16 bases lying between them. The CDR3 covers 15 residues. CDR3 protein: CATSRRRDIGDTIYF. The CDR3 nucleotides are TGTGCCACCAGCAGACGAAGGGACATAGGGGACACCATATATTTT.

Note on this clone: Other DNA sequences within the sample encode an identical CDR3. The CDR3 sequence is CASSQVGGNYGYTF. The DNA for the CDR3 is TGCGCCAGCAGCCAAGTGGGAGGGAACTATGGCTACACCTTC. This chain joins TRBV4-1 and TRBJ1-2; D is undetermined. Trimming shortened V by 1 base and J by 2 bases, and 8 bases separated the two germline ends. The CDR3 sequence is 14 residues long. The germline V gene encodes CDR1 MGHRA and CDR2 YSYEKL.

V gene TRBV19 combines with J gene TRBJ1-5; 7 bases line up with TRBD1. Trimming took 3 bases from V and 4 from J; bases not matched to a gene: 3. This CDR3 region has 14 residues. Germline CDR1 and CDR2: LNHDA and SQIVND (reference sequence). For the CDR3, the DNA is TGTGCCAGTAGTATTTTGGGACAGAATCAGCCCCAGCATTTT. Translation: CASSILGQNQPQHF.

The rearrangement joins TRBV5-6 to TRBJ1-5, with unresolved D. CDR3 length: 15 residues. Per germline, CDR1 SGHDT and CDR2 YYEEEE. Trimming removed 3 bases from V and 0 bases from J, with 10 bases in between. This chain's CDR3 is CASSSGLYSNQPQHF. The CDR3 bases are TGTGCCAGCAGCTCTGGACTTTATAGCAATCAGCCCCAGCATTTT.

The gene calls are TRBV4-3 and TRBJ2-5, with 8 bases fitting TRBD1. The junction had 9 bases not matched to a gene; V was cut back by 0 bases and J by 0 bases. The CDR3 consists of 18 residues. Germline assignment: CDR1 LGHNA and CDR2 YSLEER. The CDR3 region has the DNA TGCGCCAGCAGCCAAGACCTTGGGACAGGCGTTTACCAAGAGACCCAGTACTTC. This codes for CASSQDLGTGVYQETQYF.

The CDR3 DNA sequence: TGTGCCACCCTTAGCGGGAGTGTCCCCAATGAGCAGTTCTTC. Encoded protein: CATLSGSVPNEQFF. V is TRBV28 and J is TRBJ2-1; 9 bases agree with TRBD2. The V and J ends lost 10 bases and 6 bases, in that order; junction bases with no gene match: 10. The length of the CDR3 is 14 residues. CDR1 and CDR2 (germline): MDHEN, SYDVKM.